This T cell receptor (beta chain) was sequenced in a study of blood T cell repertoires in COVID-19. From germline, CDR1 is MNHEY and CDR2 SVGEGT. The V gene lost 4 bases and the J gene lost 8 bases, with 11 bases spanning the gap. The CDR3 covers 12 residues. Repertoires were generated with immunoSEQ multiplex PCR, while TCRdb's copy carries only in-frame clones and drops some. The table records nearly 200,000 clones, about 88% of them present only once. The sequencing input was peripheral blood. The receptor was derived from a woman aged 40 to 55 who had recovered from COVID-19. J is TRBJ1-1 and V is TRBV6-2 or TRBV6-3; D is ambiguous. This CDR3 reads CASSSIRVEAFF. The CDR3, as DNA: TGTGCCAGCAGTTCCATTCGGGTGGAAGCTTTCTTT.